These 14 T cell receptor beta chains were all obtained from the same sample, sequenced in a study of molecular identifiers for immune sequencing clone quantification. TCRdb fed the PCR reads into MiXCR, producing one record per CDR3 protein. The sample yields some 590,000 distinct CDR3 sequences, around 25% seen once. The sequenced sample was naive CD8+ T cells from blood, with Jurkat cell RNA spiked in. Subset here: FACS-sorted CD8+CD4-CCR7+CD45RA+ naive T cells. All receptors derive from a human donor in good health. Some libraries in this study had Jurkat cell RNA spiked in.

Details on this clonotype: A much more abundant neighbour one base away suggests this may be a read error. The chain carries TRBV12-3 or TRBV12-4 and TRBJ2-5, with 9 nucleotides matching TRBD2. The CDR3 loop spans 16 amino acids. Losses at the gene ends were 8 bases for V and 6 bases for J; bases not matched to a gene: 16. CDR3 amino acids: CASGSWASGKLQTQYF. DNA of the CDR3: TGTGCCAGCGGCTCCTGGGCTAGCGGGAAGTTACAGACCCAGTACTTC.

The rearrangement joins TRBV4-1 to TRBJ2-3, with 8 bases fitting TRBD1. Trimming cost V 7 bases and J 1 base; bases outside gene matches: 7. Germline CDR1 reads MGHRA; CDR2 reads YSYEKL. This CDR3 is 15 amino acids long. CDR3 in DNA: TGCGCCAGCACCACGACAGGGGCGGGCACAGATACGCAGTATTTT. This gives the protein CASTTTGAGTDTQYF.

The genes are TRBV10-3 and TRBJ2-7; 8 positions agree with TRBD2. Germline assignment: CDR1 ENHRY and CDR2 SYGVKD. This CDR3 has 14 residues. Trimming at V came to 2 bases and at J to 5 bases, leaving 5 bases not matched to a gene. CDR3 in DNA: TGTGCCATCAGTGAGGGGACTAGTCTTAACGAGCAGTACTTC. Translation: CAISEGTSLNEQYF.

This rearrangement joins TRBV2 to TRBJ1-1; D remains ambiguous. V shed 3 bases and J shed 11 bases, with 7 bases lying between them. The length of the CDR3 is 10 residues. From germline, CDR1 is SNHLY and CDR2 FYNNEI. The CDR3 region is CASSDVEAFF. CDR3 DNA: TGTGCCAGCAGTGACGTTGAGGCTTTCTTT.

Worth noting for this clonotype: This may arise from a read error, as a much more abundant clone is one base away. CDR3 nucleotides: TGTGCCAGCAGCCAAGGGGGCAAGTACGAGCAGTACTTC. It is translated as CASSQGGKYEQYF. The chain carries TRBV4-2 and TRBJ2-5; D possibly corresponds to TRBD1 (5 bases). The better agreement between TRBJ2-7 and the DNA end casts doubt on the J call. Germline CDR1 reads LGHNA; CDR2 reads YNFKEQ. CDR3 length equals 13 residues.

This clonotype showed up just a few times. CDR3 amino acids: CATSAPGWHEQFF. The DNA for the CDR3 is TGTGCCACCAGTGCCCCAGGGTGGCATGAGCAGTTCTTC. The chain joins TRBV24-1 to TRBJ2-1; TRBD1 might be the D (5 bases). The germline V gene has CDR1 KGHDR and CDR2 SFDVKD. The ends were cut back, 5 bases at V and 8 bases at J, with 12 bases in the middle. The CDR3 extends over 13 amino acids.

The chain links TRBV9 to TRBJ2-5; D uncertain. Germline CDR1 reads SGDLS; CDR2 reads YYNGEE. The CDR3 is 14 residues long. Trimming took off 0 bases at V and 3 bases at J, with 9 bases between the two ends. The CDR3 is CASSVEGEEETQYF. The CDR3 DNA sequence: TGTGCCAGCAGCGTAGAGGGTGAAGAAGAGACCCAGTACTTC.

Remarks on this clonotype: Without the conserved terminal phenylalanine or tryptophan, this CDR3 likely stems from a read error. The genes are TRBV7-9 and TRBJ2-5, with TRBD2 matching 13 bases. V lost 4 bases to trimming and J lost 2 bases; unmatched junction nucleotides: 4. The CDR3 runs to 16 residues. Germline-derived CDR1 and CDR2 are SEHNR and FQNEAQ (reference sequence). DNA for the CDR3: TGTGCCAGCAGCTCGGGACTAGCGGGGCTTCAAGAGACCCAGTACATC. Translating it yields CASSSGLAGLQETQYI.

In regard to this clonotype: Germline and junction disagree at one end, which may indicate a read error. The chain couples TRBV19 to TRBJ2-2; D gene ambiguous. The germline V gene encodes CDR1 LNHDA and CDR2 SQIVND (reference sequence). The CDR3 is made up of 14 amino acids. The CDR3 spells CTSSHLTTTGELFF. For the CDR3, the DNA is TGTACCAGTAGTCATTTAACCACCACCGGGGAGCTGTTTTTT.

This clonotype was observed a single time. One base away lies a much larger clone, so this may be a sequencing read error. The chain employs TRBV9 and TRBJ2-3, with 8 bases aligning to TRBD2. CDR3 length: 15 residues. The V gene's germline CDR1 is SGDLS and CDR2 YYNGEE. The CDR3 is CASSVDSGGADTPYF. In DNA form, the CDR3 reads TGTGCCAGCAGCGTAGACAGCGGGGGTGCAGATACGCCGTATTTT.

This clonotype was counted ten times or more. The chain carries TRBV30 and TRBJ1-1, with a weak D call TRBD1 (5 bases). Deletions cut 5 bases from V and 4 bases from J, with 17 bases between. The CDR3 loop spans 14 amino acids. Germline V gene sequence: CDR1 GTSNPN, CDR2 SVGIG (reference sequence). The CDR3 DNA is TGTGCCTGGGGGGGAAGGGTGATCGGCACTGAAGCTTTCTTT. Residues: CAWGGRVIGTEAFF.

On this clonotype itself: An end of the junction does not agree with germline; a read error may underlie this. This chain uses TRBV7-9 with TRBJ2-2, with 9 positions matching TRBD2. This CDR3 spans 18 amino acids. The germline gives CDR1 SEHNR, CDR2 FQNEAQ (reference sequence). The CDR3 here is CASCLWGSGRTNTGELFF. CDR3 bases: TGTGCCAGCTGCTTATGGGGTAGCGGGAGAACGAACACCGGGGAGCTGTTTTTT.

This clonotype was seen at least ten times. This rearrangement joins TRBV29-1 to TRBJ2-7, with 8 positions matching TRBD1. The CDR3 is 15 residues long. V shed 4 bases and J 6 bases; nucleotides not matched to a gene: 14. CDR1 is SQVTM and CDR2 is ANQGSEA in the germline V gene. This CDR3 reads CSVALGARGRGEQYF. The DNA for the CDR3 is TGCAGCGTTGCATTGGGTGCCAGGGGGCGAGGCGAGCAGTACTTC.

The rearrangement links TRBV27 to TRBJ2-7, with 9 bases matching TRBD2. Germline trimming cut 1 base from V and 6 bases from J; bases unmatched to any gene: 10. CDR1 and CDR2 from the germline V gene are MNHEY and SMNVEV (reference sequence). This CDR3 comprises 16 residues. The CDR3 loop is CASSLWAGGPRGEQYF. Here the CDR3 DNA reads TGTGCCAGCAGTTTATGGGCGGGAGGGCCGCGAGGCGAGCAGTACTTC.